This passage covers 18 T cell receptor beta chains from one sample sequenced in a study of T-cell memory formation after mild COVID-19. TCRdb re-called the 5' RACE reads with MiXCR, one entry per CDR3 protein. Of hundreds of thousands of distinct CDR3 sequences in the sample, 16% are singletons; the top ten hold roughly a fifth. The source material was PBMCs or a T cell subset sorted from them (not recorded which). These receptors originate from a young man who had mild COVID-19 (a few samples of this study predate the infection). Cell type and time point are not known.

This clonotype has just a few counts. V and J are TRBV7-9 and TRBJ2-2; D is undetermined. The V gene's germline CDR1 is SEHNR and CDR2 FQNEAQ (reference sequence). V was shortened by 1 base and J by 1 base, with 4 bases between the two germline ends. This CDR3 is built from 14 residues. In nucleotides, the CDR3 is TGTGCCAGCAGCTTAGAGTTGAACACCGGGGAGCTGTTTTTT. Amino acids: CASSLELNTGELFF.

The V gene is TRBV7-2, the J gene TRBJ1-4; D is uncertain. This CDR3 is built from 12 residues. V lost 8 bases to trimming and J lost 5 bases, with 9 bases between them. Germline V gene data show CDR1 as SGHTA and CDR2 as FQGNSA. The CDR3 coding sequence is TGTGCCAGCTCGACGGAAAATGAAAAACTGTTTTTT. It yields the protein CASSTENEKLFF.

A few counts support this clonotype. The V and J genes are TRBV6-1 and TRBJ2-7; either TRBD1 or TRBD2 may fit D (6 bases each). The germline CDR1 and CDR2 sequences are MNHNS and SASEGT. Trimming left V 7 bases short and J 3 bases short, with 19 bases between. The CDR3 has 15 residues. The CDR3 region is CASTPRGQEGYEQYF. CDR3 bases: TGTGCCAGCACTCCCCGGGGGCAAGAGGGCTACGAGCAGTACTTC.

This clonotype was recorded a few times. The gene calls are TRBV6-2 or TRBV6-3 and TRBJ2-5; 8 positions agree with TRBD2. Germline lookup yields CDR1 MNHEY and CDR2 SVGEGT. V was clipped by 1 base and J by 4 bases; unmatched bases: 2. The length of the CDR3 is 14 residues. For the CDR3, the DNA is TGTGCCAGCAGTTACTGGCGGGGGGTAGAGACCCAGTACTTC. Amino acid sequence: CASSYWRGVETQYF.

This clonotype was seen a few times. V gene TRBV20-1 combines with J gene TRBJ2-3; D unclear. The CDR3 has 11 amino acids. V lost 5 bases to trimming and J lost 4 bases, with 7 bases between them. Germline CDR1 is DFQATT and CDR2 is SNEGSKA (reference sequence). The CDR3 region has the DNA TGCAGTGCTGGAGCTGCAGATACGCAGTATTTT. Its translation is CSAGAADTQYF.

This clonotype has a handful of counts. The genes are TRBV4-1 and TRBJ1-2; D might be TRBD1 (6 bases). CDR1 is MGHRA, CDR2 YSYEKL, per germline. The CDR3 extends over 16 amino acids. Trimming took off 1 base at V and 5 bases at J, with 17 bases between the two ends. The CDR3 region has the DNA TGCGCCAGCAGCCAAGCTGAACAGGGCGGGAGTTATGGCTACACCTTC. Its protein product is CASSQAEQGGSYGYTF.

In this sample, this clonotype turned up a few times. CDR3 sequence (DNA): TGCGCCAGCAGCCTGGGCGGTGGCAGGGGAGGCACAGATACGCAGTATTTT. Protein: CASSLGGGRGGTDTQYF. The J gene is TRBJ2-3, the V gene TRBV5-1, with D possibly TRBD1 on 6 matching bases. V was trimmed by 4 bases and J by 1 base, leaving 19 bases between them. The length of the CDR3 is 17 residues. Germline assignment: CDR1 SGHRS and CDR2 YFSETQ. Variable domain in full (rest from reference TRBV5-1 and TRBJ2-3): KAGVTQTPRYLIKTRGQQVTLSCSPISGHRSVSWYQQTPGQGLQFLFEYFSETQRNKGNFPGRFSGRQFSNSRSEMNVSTLELGDSALYLCASSLGGGRGGTDTQYFGPGTRLTVL.

This clonotype has only a few counts. This chain uses TRBV12-3 or TRBV12-4 with TRBJ2-1; TRBD2 matches at 10 bases. The CDR3 totals 13 residues. J gave up 12 bases and V 10 bases, and 12 bases lay outside the gene matches. As DNA, the CDR3 is TGTGCCACCGGGGGGCTAGCGGGGGCGGTGCAGTTCTTC. Protein sequence: CATGGLAGAVQFF.

V gene TRBV4-1 combines with J gene TRBJ2-3; a weak D match, TRBD2 (6 bases). V lost 6 bases and J lost 6, with 13 bases in between. The CDR3 is 13 amino acids. CDR1 is MGHRA, CDR2 YSYEKL, per germline. Here the CDR3 DNA reads TGCGCCAGCAGACAACCGGGGGACGATACGCAGTATTTT. It translates to CASRQPGDDTQYF.

Only a few counts were recorded for this clonotype. The chain uses TRBV6-1 and TRBJ2-7; TRBD1 agrees at 7 bases. Germline trimming cut 7 bases from V and 1 base from J; bases unmatched to any gene: 13. The CDR3 has 16 residues. CDR1 is MNHNS, CDR2 SASEGT, per germline. CDR3 amino acids: CASKRGRTGISYEQYF. CDR3 nucleotides: TGTGCCAGCAAAAGGGGGCGGACCGGAATATCCTACGAGCAGTACTTC.

This rearrangement joins TRBV29-1 to TRBJ2-5; 8 nucleotides match TRBD1. The CDR3 consists of 13 residues. Germline assignment: CDR1 SQVTM and CDR2 ANQGSEA. The J segment lost 6 bases and the V segment lost 8 bases, leaving 11 bases of the junction unmatched. The CDR3 loop reads CSSRGLYVKTQYF. CDR3 DNA: TGCAGCAGCAGGGGGCTCTACGTAAAGACCCAGTACTTC.

V is TRBV12-3 or TRBV12-4 and J is TRBJ2-5; D is undetermined. The length of the CDR3 is 11 residues. The V end was cut by 7 bases, the J end by 3 bases, with 6 bases between. In nucleotides, the CDR3 is TGTGCCAGCATACTAAAAGAGACCCAGTACTTC. It encodes CASILKETQYF.

The V and J genes are TRBV12-3 or TRBV12-4 and TRBJ1-5, with unresolved D. Trimming stripped 6 bases from V and 4 bases from J, with 7 bases between. The length of the CDR3 is 12 residues. The CDR3 DNA sequence: TGTGCCAGCAGGGATCCAAATCAGCCCCAGCATTTT. It translates to CASRDPNQPQHF.

This clonotype came up once. CDR3 sequence reads: CASSPRREGSYEQYV. CDR3 sequence (DNA): TGTGCCAGCAGCCCCCGGAGGGAGGGGTCCTACGAGCAGTACGTC. The gene calls are TRBV28 and TRBJ2-7, with TRBD2 identical over 7 bases. V trimming: 6 bases; J trimming: 1 base; junction bases outside the gene matches: 9. Germline V gene lookup returns CDR1 MDHEN and CDR2 SYDVKM. The CDR3 extends over 15 amino acids.

This clonotype was counted a few times. The V call is TRBV12-3 or TRBV12-4, the J call TRBJ2-5; 10 positions match TRBD2. The length of the CDR3 is 15 residues. V shed 2 bases, J shed 5 bases, and the junction held 5 bases outside the gene matches. The CDR3 sequence is CASSLMGTSVETQYF. The DNA of the CDR3 is TGTGCCAGCAGTTTAATGGGGACTAGCGTGGAGACCCAGTACTTC.

This clonotype was seen a few times. The chain uses TRBV7-2 and TRBJ1-3, with D uncertain. V was pared by 5 bases and J by 0 bases, with 5 bases between. Germline-derived CDR1 and CDR2 are SGHTA and FQGNSA. CDR3 length: 13 amino acids. CDR3 in DNA: TGTGCCAGCAGCAGATTCTCTGGAAACACCATATATTTT. This encodes CASSRFSGNTIYF.

The CDR3 DNA sequence: TGTGCCAGCAGCTTAACTCGGACTAGCGGTAATGAGCAGTTCTTC. Its translation: CASSLTRTSGNEQFF. The chain joins TRBV7-3 to TRBJ2-1; 10 bases map to TRBD2. Germline lookup yields CDR1 SGHTA and CDR2 FQGTGA. The CDR3 has 15 amino acids. V lost 0 bases and J lost 7; bases outside the gene matches: 3.

This chain joins TRBV5-1 and TRBJ2-2; D ambiguous. Germline V gene lookup returns CDR1 SGHRS and CDR2 YFSETQ. The V gene lost 5 bases and the J gene lost 4 bases, with 12 bases spanning the gap. The CDR3 spans 14 residues. CDR3 bases: TGCGCCAGCAGAGAAGGTTCGGCCACCGGGGAGCTGTTTTTT. This codes for CASREGSATGELFF.